This T cell receptor beta chain was captured by sequencing in a study of post-analysis software for immune sequencing data. For the study at large: The cohort encompassed relapsing-remitting, secondary progressive and progressive-relapsing multiple sclerosis disease courses. Overall study results and limits: Under the F measure, samples that were prepared in one batch clustered strongly together. Controls had lower frequencies than patients of about 5 TRBV segments, which included TRBV5-6, TRBV5-1 and TRBV20-1.

TCR beta cDNA libraries included unique molecular identifiers. From the PCR reads, TCRdb called clonotypes with MiXCR, one entry per CDR3 protein. This sample has about 260,000 distinct CDR3 sequences, with about 38% found just once. This clonotype was seen more than once but under ten times. Its antigen is as yet unknown. Trimming at V came to 7 bases and at J to 7 bases, leaving 13 bases not matched to a gene. CDR1 SGHTA and CDR2 FQGNSA come from the germline V gene. CDR3 size: 15 residues. The sample was blood. This rearrangement joins TRBV7-2 to TRBJ2-1; 7 nucleotides match TRBD2. The clonotype comes from a girl between 10 and 17 years old with multiple sclerosis. CDR3 bases: TGTGCCAGCAACAAAGGCGGACTAGGTACAAATGAGCAGTTCTTC. Its protein product is CASNKGGLGTNEQFF.